Below are 16 T cell receptor beta chains sequenced from a single sample in a study of vaccination effects on CD4 cells after COVID-19. These receptors lack a known antigen. Generated by immunoSEQ multiplex PCR, the TCRdb table keeps only in-frame clones and is missing some. The sample records roughly 59,000 clones, about 73% being singletons. Prior to sequencing, the ViraFEST assay stimulated PBMC with viral peptide pools, which expanded the antigen-specific CD4+ T cells. Following a roughly 11-day culture, CD4+ T cells were purified. Each participant received a vaccine that was either BNT162b2 or mRNA-1273, given as two doses. The starting material was CD4+ T cells from PBMCs cultured with HCoV-OC43 spike peptides, obtained after COVID-19 vaccination. Noted subset: HCoV-OC43 spike overlapping peptide pool stimulation. Receptor source: a human donor who received a COVID-19 vaccine.

The chain has TRBV6-6 and TRBJ2-7; either TRBD1 or TRBD2 may fit D (5 bases each). This CDR3 is built from 17 residues. V dropped 5 bases and J dropped 5 bases, with 25 bases sitting between them. Germline V gene data show CDR1 as MNHNY and CDR2 as SVGAGI (reference sequence). CDR3 region: CASSPPSGRLAFHEQYV. In DNA form, the CDR3 reads TGTGCCAGCAGTCCGCCGTCGGGACGCCTCGCTTTCCACGAGCAGTACGTC.

This clone was seen just once. This chain links TRBV19 with TRBJ1-2, with D possibly TRBD1 on 6 matching bases. The length of the CDR3 is 13 residues. Trimming shortened V by 6 bases and J by 6 bases, and 14 bases separated the two germline ends. Germline loops: CDR1 LNHDA, CDR2 SQIVND (reference sequence). Here the CDR3 reads CASSFSQGNGYTF. CDR3 sequence (DNA): TGTGCCAGTAGCTTCTCTCAGGGGAATGGCTACACCTTC.

The rearrangement uses TRBV18 and TRBJ1-3; no firm D call. Germline lookup yields CDR1 KGHSH and CDR2 LQKENI. The CDR3 has 13 amino acids. The germline V and J ends were trimmed by 6 bases and 4 bases, with 10 bases remaining between them. The CDR3 nucleotides read TGTGCCAGCTCTCCGGCGAGAGGAAACACCATATATTTT. It is translated as CASSPARGNTIYF. Variable domain in full (rest from reference TRBV18 and TRBJ1-3): NAGVMQNPRHLVRRRGQEARLRCSPMKGHSHVYWYRQLPEEGLKFMVYLQKENIIDESGMPKERFSAEFPKEGPSILRIQQVVRGDSAAYFCASSPARGNTIYFGEGSWLTVV.

The chain joins TRBV14 to TRBJ1-6; D gene ambiguous. CDR1 and CDR2 (germline): SGHDN, FVKESK. V lost 3 bases, J lost 10 bases, and 4 bases lay in between. The CDR3 loop spans 11 amino acids. For the CDR3, the DNA is TGTGCCAGCAGCCATGGGTCACCCCTCCACTTT. Protein: CASSHGSPLHF. Combining the CDR3 with reference TRBV14 and TRBJ1-6 gives the whole variable domain EAGVTQFPSHSVIEKGQTVTLRCDPISGHDNLYWYRRVMGKEIKFLLHFVKESKQDESGMPNNRFLAERTGGTYSTLKVQPAELEDSGVYFCASSHGSPLHFGNGTRLTVT.

This clone was seen a few times. The gene calls are TRBV7-3 and TRBJ2-1; tentative D call: TRBD2 (6 bases). The germline CDR1 and CDR2 sequences are SGHTA and FQGTGA. The CDR3 runs to 16 residues. V was trimmed by 2 bases and J by 9 bases, leaving 20 bases between them. Here the CDR3 reads CASSLEGGVGLVEQFF. For the CDR3, the DNA is TGTGCCAGCAGCTTAGAAGGCGGGGTGGGTTTGGTTGAGCAGTTCTTC. The full variable domain, completed using reference TRBV7-3 and TRBJ2-1, is GAGVSQTPSNKVTEKGKYVELRCDPISGHTALYWYRQSLGQGPEFLIYFQGTGAADDSGLPNDRFFAVRPEGSVSTLKIQRTERGDSAVYLCASSLEGGVGLVEQFFGPGTRLTVL.

The V and J genes are TRBV19 and TRBJ1-2; 9 bases map to TRBD1. The CDR3 covers 16 residues. CDR1 and CDR2 from the germline V gene are LNHDA and SQIVND (reference sequence). V was pared by 4 bases and J by 4 bases, with 10 bases of the junction left unmatched. DNA for the CDR3: TGTGCCAGTAGTACGAGACAGGGGGTCGGTTTCTATGGCTACACCTTC. Its translation: CASSTRQGVGFYGYTF.

The gene calls are TRBV5-1 and TRBJ2-3; D is unclear. Trimming cost V 2 bases and J 0 bases, with 4 bases left between them. Per the germline V gene, CDR1 is SGHRS and CDR2 is YFSETQ. The CDR3 spans 13 residues. This chain's CDR3 is CASSLQSTDTQYF. The CDR3, as DNA: TGCGCCAGCAGCTTACAGAGCACAGATACGCAGTATTTT.

The chain links TRBV7-8 to TRBJ2-7; no definite D call. Germline V gives CDR1 SGHVS, CDR2 FQNEAQ. The germline V and J ends were trimmed by 1 base and 7 bases, with 8 bases remaining between them. The length of the CDR3 is 12 residues. The CDR3 protein is CASSLEAREQYV. DNA for the CDR3: TGTGCCAGCAGCTTAGAAGCGAGGGAGCAGTACGTC.

This chain joins TRBV18 and TRBJ1-3; D not resolved. Trimming pared 4 bases from V and 0 bases from J, leaving 13 bases between. Germline CDR1 and CDR2: KGHSH and LQKENI. This CDR3 spans 16 amino acids. The CDR3 region has the DNA TGTGCCAGCTCACAAGAGGCCAGGCCCTCTGGAAACACCATATATTTT. This translates into CASSQEARPSGNTIYF.

The CDR3 sequence is CAWDDSGTVLETQYF. CDR3 in DNA: TGTGCCTGGGATGATTCCGGGACAGTTCTGGAGACCCAGTACTTC. The genes are TRBV30 and TRBJ2-5, with 7 bases identical to TRBD1. The germline V gene has CDR1 GTSNPN and CDR2 SVGIG (reference sequence). The V gene end was trimmed by 5 bases and the J gene end by 5 bases; junction bases not matched to a gene: 14. CDR3 length: 15 amino acids.

The CDR3 protein is CATSEGNQPQHF. The DNA of the CDR3 is TGTGCCACCAGTGAGGGCAATCAGCCCCAGCATTTT. This sequence joins TRBV24-1 and TRBJ1-5; D unclear. The V end was cut by 4 bases, the J end by 2 bases, with 2 bases between. CDR1 and CDR2 from the germline V gene are KGHDR and SFDVKD. This CDR3 contains 12 residues.

This rearrangement joins TRBV24-1 to TRBJ2-3; TRBD1 aligns across 7 bases. The CDR3 length is 17 residues. Trimming at V came to 6 bases and at J to 3 bases, leaving 14 bases not matched to a gene. Germline V gene sequence: CDR1 KGHDR, CDR2 SFDVKD. The CDR3 DNA reads as TGTGCCACCAGTCTTAGAAGACAGGGCCCCTTGACAGATACGCAGTATTTT. As protein: CATSLRRQGPLTDTQYF.

The gene calls are TRBV27 and TRBJ2-6; TRBD1 aligns across 11 bases. After removal of 3 bases from V and 4 bases from J, the junction contained 5 bases not matched to a gene. CDR1 and CDR2 (germline): MNHEY, SMNVEV (reference sequence). The CDR3 consists of 17 residues. The CDR3 region is CASSFGTGGNGANVLTF. In DNA, the CDR3 is TGTGCCAGCAGTTTCGGGACAGGGGGAAACGGGGCCAACGTCCTGACTTTC.

This clone has more than one count but fewer than ten. The chain joins TRBV5-1 to TRBJ1-2; no clear D gene. The CDR3 spans 14 residues. The ends were cut back, 0 bases at V and 5 bases at J, with 11 bases in the middle. From germline, CDR1 is SGHRS and CDR2 YFSETQ. CDR3 in amino acids: CASSLAGTIYGYTF. The CDR3 nucleotides read TGCGCCAGCAGCTTGGCGGGTACGATTTATGGCTACACCTTC.

To note about this clone: This sample also contains other DNA sequences that code for the same CDR3. Written as DNA, the CDR3 is TGCGCCAGCAGCCAAGATGGGGGACGAGTACGGACTGAAGCTTTCTTT. Its protein product is CASSQDGGRVRTEAFF. The chain uses TRBV4-1 and TRBJ1-1; TRBD1 is a possible D gene (5 bases). V lost 0 bases and J 5 bases, leaving 16 bases between the germline ends. Germline V gene lookup returns CDR1 MGHRA and CDR2 YSYEKL. CDR3 length equals 16 residues.

The chain combines TRBV27 with TRBJ2-7, with 9 nucleotides matching TRBD1. The trim removed 5 bases at V and 1 base at J, leaving 6 bases unmatched. CDR3 length: 15 amino acids. CDR1 MNHEY and CDR2 SMNVEV come from the germline V gene (reference sequence). CDR3 nucleotide sequence: TGTGCCAGCAGTACTCCGACAGGGGGGTCCTACGAGCAGTACGTC. Translation gives CASSTPTGGSYEQYV.